These T cell receptor beta chains were read from a single sample in a study of blood T cell repertoires in COVID-19. Sequencing used immunoSEQ multiplex PCR; TCRdb keeps in-frame clones, though not all of them. The sample lists about 120,000 clones, more than 70% occurring once. Sequenced material: peripheral blood. These receptor sequences come from a woman aged 45-65 years with acute or convalescent COVID-19. CDR3s include the opening cysteine and the closing phenylalanine or tryptophan. The order of the fields is D gene, J gene, V gene, clone size, CDR3 protein, CDR3 DNA. D genes are given only for firm matches. Expanded clones are given a class, and other clones once, few, many or no size at all.

D gene: .; J gene: TRBJ1-2; V gene: TRBV29-1; clone size: .; CDR3 protein: CSVETAPGRGYTF; CDR3 DNA: TGCAGCGTGGAGACAGCTCCGGGCCGTGGCTACACCTTC
D gene: .; J gene: TRBJ1-3; V gene: TRBV13; clone size: .; CDR3 protein: CASSLYRSSGNTIYF; CDR3 DNA: TGTGCCAGCAGCTTATACAGAAGCTCTGGAAACACCATATATTTT
D gene: .; J gene: TRBJ2-2; V gene: TRBV11-3; clone size: .; CDR3 protein: CASSFGGPGMGELFF; CDR3 DNA: TGTGCCAGCAGCTTCGGGGGACCAGGGATGGGGGAGCTGTTTTTT
D gene: TRBD1; J gene: TRBJ1-2; V gene: TRBV28; clone size: .; CDR3 protein: CASSPGTGANYGYTF; CDR3 DNA: TGTGCCAGCAGTCCAGGGACAGGAGCTAACTATGGCTACACCTTC
D gene: TRBD2; J gene: TRBJ2-1; V gene: TRBV29-1; clone size: .; CDR3 protein: CSVVGSGRADEQFF; CDR3 DNA: TGCAGCGTTGTCGGTAGCGGGAGGGCCGATGAGCAGTTCTTC
D gene: TRBD2; J gene: TRBJ2-1; V gene: TRBV3-1/TRBV3-2; clone size: once; CDR3 protein: CASSQVFEGRSSGILTYNEQFF; CDR3 DNA: TGTGCCAGCAGCCAAGTCTTTGAGGGGCGGAGTAGCGGGATACTAACCTACAATGAGCAGTTCTTC
D gene: TRBD2; J gene: TRBJ2-3; V gene: TRBV7-8; clone size: once; CDR3 protein: CASSLGRLAGGLTHTDTQYF; CDR3 DNA: TGTGCCAGCAGCTTAGGAAGACTAGCGGGAGGTTTGACCCACACAGATACGCAGTATTTT
D gene: TRBD2; J gene: TRBJ2-1; V gene: TRBV7-2; clone size: .; CDR3 protein: CASRSQLAGVDGNEQFF; CDR3 DNA: TGTGCCAGCAGATCCCAACTAGCGGGAGTCGATGGGAATGAGCAGTTCTTC
D gene: TRBD1; J gene: TRBJ2-1; V gene: TRBV5-1; clone size: .; CDR3 protein: CASSLGGQGYNEQFF; CDR3 DNA: TGCGCCAGCAGCTTGGGGGGACAGGGCTACAATGAGCAGTTCTTC
D gene: TRBD1; J gene: TRBJ2-7; V gene: TRBV5-6; clone size: once; CDR3 protein: CASSSGTGQYEQYF; CDR3 DNA: TGTGCCAGCAGCTCCGGGACAGGGCAGTACGAGCAGTACTTC
D gene: .; J gene: TRBJ2-1; V gene: TRBV27; clone size: once; CDR3 protein: CASSPYSYNEQFF; CDR3 DNA: TGTGCCAGCAGTCCTTACTCCTACAATGAGCAGTTCTTC